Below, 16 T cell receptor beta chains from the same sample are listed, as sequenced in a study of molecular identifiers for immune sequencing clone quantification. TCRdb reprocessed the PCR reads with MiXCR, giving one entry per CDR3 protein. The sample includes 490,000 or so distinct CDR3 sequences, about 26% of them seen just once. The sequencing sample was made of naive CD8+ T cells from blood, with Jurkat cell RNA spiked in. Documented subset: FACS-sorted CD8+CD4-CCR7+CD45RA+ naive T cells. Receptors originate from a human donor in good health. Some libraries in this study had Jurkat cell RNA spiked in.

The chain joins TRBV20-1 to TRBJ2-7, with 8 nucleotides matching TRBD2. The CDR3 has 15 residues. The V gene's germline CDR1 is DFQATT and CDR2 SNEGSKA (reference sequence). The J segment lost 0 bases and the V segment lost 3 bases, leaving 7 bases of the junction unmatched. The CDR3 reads CSASPSGPLSYEQYF. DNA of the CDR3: TGCAGTGCTAGCCCTAGCGGGCCACTCTCCTACGAGCAGTACTTC.

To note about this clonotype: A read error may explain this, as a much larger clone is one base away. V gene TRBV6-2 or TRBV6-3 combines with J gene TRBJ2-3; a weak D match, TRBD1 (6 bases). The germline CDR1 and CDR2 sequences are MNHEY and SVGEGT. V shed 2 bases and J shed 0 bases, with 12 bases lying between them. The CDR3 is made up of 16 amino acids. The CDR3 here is CASSYGQLASTDTQYF. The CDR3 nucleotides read TGTGCCAGCAGTTACGGACAGTTGGCGAGCACAGATACGCAGTATTTT.

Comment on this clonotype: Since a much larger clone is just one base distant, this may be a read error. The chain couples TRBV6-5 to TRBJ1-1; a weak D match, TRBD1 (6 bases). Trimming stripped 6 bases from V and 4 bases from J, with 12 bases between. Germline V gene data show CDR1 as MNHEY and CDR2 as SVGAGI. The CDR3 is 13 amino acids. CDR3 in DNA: TGTGCCAGCAGCGCACAGGGTACCACTGAAGCTTTCTTT. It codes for CASSAQGTTEAFF.

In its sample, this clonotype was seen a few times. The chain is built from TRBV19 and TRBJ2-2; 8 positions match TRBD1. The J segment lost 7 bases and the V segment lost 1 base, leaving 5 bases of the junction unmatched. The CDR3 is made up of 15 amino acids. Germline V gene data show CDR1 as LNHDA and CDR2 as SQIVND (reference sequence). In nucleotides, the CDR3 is TGTGCCAGTAGTATAGGGACAGGGTTTGGCGGGGAGCTGTTTTTT. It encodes CASSIGTGFGGELFF.

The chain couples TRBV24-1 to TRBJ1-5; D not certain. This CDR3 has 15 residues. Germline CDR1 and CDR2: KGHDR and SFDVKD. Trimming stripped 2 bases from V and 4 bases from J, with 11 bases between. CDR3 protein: CATSDSTRPNQPQHF. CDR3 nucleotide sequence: TGTGCCACCAGTGATTCAACTCGTCCTAATCAGCCCCAGCATTTT.

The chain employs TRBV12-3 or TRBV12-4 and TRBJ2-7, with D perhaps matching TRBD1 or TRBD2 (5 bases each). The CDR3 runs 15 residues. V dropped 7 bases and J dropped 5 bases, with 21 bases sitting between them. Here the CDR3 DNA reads TGTGCCAGCACCATAGGGACGGGTCCGTCCAACGAGCAGTACTTC. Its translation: CASTIGTGPSNEQYF.

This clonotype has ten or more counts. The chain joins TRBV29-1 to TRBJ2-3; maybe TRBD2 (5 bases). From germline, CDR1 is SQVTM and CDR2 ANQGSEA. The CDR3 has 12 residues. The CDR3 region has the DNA TGCACCATGGAAGAGGGCTCCGATACGCAGTATTTT. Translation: CTMEEGSDTQYF.

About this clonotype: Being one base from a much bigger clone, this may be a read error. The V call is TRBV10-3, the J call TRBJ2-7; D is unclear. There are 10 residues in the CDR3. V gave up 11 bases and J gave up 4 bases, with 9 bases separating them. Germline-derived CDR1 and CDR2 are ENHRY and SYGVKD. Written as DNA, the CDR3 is TGTGCCCATCCGAAATACGAGCAGTACTTC. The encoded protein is CAHPKYEQYF.

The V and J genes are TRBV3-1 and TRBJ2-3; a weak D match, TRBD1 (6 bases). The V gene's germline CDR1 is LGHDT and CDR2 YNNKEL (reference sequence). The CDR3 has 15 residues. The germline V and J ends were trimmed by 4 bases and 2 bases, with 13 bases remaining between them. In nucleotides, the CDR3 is TGTGCCAGCAGCCCCTGGACAGATTACACAGATACGCAGTATTTT. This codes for CASSPWTDYTDTQYF.

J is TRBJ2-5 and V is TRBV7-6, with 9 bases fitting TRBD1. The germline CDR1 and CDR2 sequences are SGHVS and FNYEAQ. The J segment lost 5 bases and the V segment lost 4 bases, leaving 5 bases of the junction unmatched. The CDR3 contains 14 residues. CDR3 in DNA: TGTGCCAGCAGCTCACAGGGGGCTTATGAGACCCAGTACTTC. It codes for CASSSQGAYETQYF.

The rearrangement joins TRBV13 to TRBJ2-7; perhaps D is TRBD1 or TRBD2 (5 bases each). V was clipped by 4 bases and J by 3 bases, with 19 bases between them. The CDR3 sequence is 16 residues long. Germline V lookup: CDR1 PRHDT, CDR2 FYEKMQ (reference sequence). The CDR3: CASSSRGIEGLYEQYF. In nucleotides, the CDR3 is TGTGCCAGCAGCTCCCGGGGCATAGAGGGTCTCTACGAGCAGTACTTC.

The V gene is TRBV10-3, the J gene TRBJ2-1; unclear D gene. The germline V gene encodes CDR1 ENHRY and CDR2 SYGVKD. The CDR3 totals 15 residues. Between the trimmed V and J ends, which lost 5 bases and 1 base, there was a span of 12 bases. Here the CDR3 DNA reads TGTGCCATCAGTTTCGGTGACCAATCCTACAATGAGCAGTTCTTC. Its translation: CAISFGDQSYNEQFF.

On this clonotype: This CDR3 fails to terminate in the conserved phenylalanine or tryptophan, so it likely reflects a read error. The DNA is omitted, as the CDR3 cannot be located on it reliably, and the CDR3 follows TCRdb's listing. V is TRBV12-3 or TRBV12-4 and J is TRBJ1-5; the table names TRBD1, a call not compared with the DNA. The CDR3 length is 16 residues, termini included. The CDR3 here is CASSTRDRARNQPPHL.

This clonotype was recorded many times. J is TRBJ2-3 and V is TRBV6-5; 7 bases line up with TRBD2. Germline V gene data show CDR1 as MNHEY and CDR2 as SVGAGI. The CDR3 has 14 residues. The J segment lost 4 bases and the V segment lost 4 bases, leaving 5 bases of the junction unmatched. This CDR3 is CASSWSGTSDTQYF. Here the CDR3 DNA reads TGTGCCAGCAGTTGGAGCGGGACTTCAGATACGCAGTATTTT.

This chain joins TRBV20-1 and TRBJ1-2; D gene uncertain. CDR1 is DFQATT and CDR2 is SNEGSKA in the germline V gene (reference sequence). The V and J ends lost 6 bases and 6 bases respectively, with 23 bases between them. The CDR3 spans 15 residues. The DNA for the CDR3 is TGCAGTGCCGCACACCCGGATGGAACCTTGCATGGCTACACCTTC. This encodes CSAAHPDGTLHGYTF.

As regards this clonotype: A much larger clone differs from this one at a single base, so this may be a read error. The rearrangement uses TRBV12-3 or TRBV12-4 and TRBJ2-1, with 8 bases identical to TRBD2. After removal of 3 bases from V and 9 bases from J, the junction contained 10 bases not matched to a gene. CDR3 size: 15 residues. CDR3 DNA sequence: TGTGCCAGCAGTTTCTATAGCGGGACTATCGGTGAGCAGTTCTTC. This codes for CASSFYSGTIGEQFF.